The 18 T cell receptor beta chains in this list originate from one sample, sequenced in a study of blood T cell repertoires in COVID-19. TCRdb's copy holds only in-frame clones and misses some; the assay was immunoSEQ multiplex PCR. The sample lists around 170,000 clones, under 80% occurring once. Material: peripheral blood. Receptors originate from an elderly woman with acute or convalescent COVID-19.

The J gene is TRBJ1-5, the V gene TRBV27; no clear D. Looked up from germline, CDR1 is MNHEY and CDR2 is SMNVEV (reference sequence). The CDR3 runs 16 residues. V lost 7 bases and J lost 3, with 19 bases in between. The CDR3 DNA sequence: TGTGCCAGCAAGGGAGGTGGGCTTTCCTTCAATCAGCCCCAGCATTTT. Its protein is CASKGGGLSFNQPQHF.

V usage is TRBV3-1 (or the pseudogene TRBV3-2) and J usage is TRBJ2-1; D might be TRBD1 (5 bases). This CDR3 has 15 amino acids. Germline V CDR1 and CDR2: LGHDT, YNNKEL (reference sequence). The V end lost 1 base, the J end lost 7 bases, and 14 bases lay between the germline ends. CDR3 sequence reads: CASSQVPGQGNEQFF. DNA for the CDR3: TGTGCCAGCAGCCAAGTGCCAGGACAAGGGAATGAGCAGTTCTTC.

J is TRBJ2-2 and V is TRBV4-3; 10 bases fit TRBD1. V gave up 5 bases and J gave up 4 bases; unmatched junction bases: 1. From germline, CDR1 is LGHNA and CDR2 YSLEER. The CDR3 has 14 residues. CDR3 region: CASSGQGGTGELFF. The CDR3 DNA reads as TGCGCCAGCAGCGGACAGGGGGGCACCGGGGAGCTGTTTTTT.

This clone has more than one count but fewer than ten. The V and J genes are TRBV28 and TRBJ2-7, with D unclear. The CDR3 length is 14 residues. The germline gives CDR1 MDHEN, CDR2 SYDVKM. V lost 4 bases, J lost 1 base, and 11 bases lay in between. The CDR3 loop reads CASSSLVGSYEQYF. The DNA of the CDR3 is TGTGCCAGCAGTTCCTTAGTCGGTTCCTACGAGCAGTACTTC.

The rearrangement uses TRBV10-3 and TRBJ1-3, with 11 bases lining up with TRBD1. V was clipped by 3 bases and J by 1 base; unmatched bases: 8. The CDR3 is made up of 18 amino acids. Germline-derived CDR1 and CDR2 are ENHRY and SYGVKD. CDR3 sequence (DNA): TGTGCCATCAGTGAAATAAGGACAGGGGGCTCGTCTGGAAACACCATATATTTT. This codes for CAISEIRTGGSSGNTIYF.

This chain uses TRBV5-1 with TRBJ2-5, with 9 nucleotides matching TRBD1. The CDR3 is made up of 15 amino acids. J gave up 4 bases and V 4 bases, and 8 bases lay outside the gene matches. Germline lookup yields CDR1 SGHRS and CDR2 YFSETQ. DNA for the CDR3: TGCGCCAGCAGCAAAGGGGACAGGGAGGCAGAGACCCAGTACTTC. Translation: CASSKGDREAETQYF.

V and J are TRBV18 and TRBJ1-2; tentative D call: TRBD1 (5 bases). The ends were cut back, 1 base at V and 1 base at J, with 13 bases in the middle. The V gene's germline CDR1 is KGHSH and CDR2 LQKENI. The CDR3 loop spans 16 amino acids. CDR3 protein: CASSPRTGGFNYGYTF. DNA for the CDR3: TGTGCCAGCTCACCACGCACAGGTGGATTTAACTATGGCTACACCTTC.

The V gene is TRBV27, the J gene TRBJ1-2; tentatively, D is TRBD1 (6 bases). Per germline, CDR1 MNHEY and CDR2 SMNVEV (reference sequence). The CDR3 spans 14 residues. V dropped 8 bases and J dropped 3 bases, with 16 bases sitting between them. As DNA, the CDR3 is TGTGCCAGCTTTGGGGGGGCGGACGACTATGGCTACACCTTC. Its protein is CASFGGADDYGYTF.

This chain joins TRBV5-4 and TRBJ2-2; 11 nucleotides agree with TRBD2. V shed 4 bases, J shed 4 bases, and the junction held 6 bases outside the gene matches. This CDR3 has 16 residues. Germline values: CDR1 SGHNT, CDR2 YYREEE (reference sequence). CDR3 in amino acids: CASSTGTSGITGELFF. The DNA for the CDR3 is TGTGCCAGCAGCACCGGGACTAGCGGTATCACCGGGGAGCTGTTTTTT.

This clone has more than one count but fewer than ten. This chain connects TRBV10-2 to TRBJ2-1, with D perhaps matching TRBD2 (6 bases). CDR3 size: 14 residues. V was cut by 8 bases and J by 5 bases, with 16 bases left in between. Germline V gene data show CDR1 as WSHSY and CDR2 as SAAADI. The CDR3 bases are TGCGCCAGCTCCCGGGAGCTGGTTAACAATGAGCAGTTCTTC. Translation: CASSRELVNNEQFF.

The genes are TRBV5-1 and TRBJ2-7; 7 bases align to TRBD2. This CDR3 is built from 14 residues. The germline V gene has CDR1 SGHRS and CDR2 YFSETQ. V shed 4 bases and J 1 base; nucleotides not matched to a gene: 5. CDR3 sequence: CASSTSSGSYEQYF. DNA for the CDR3: TGCGCCAGCAGCACGTCTAGCGGTTCCTACGAGCAGTACTTC.

The genes are TRBV5-1 and TRBJ2-7; 7 bases match TRBD1. The ends lost 7 bases at V and 0 bases at J; junction bases unmatched: 10. Germline V gene lookup returns CDR1 SGHRS and CDR2 YFSETQ. The CDR3 is 15 residues long. The CDR3 loop reads CASGRTGVSSYEQYF. The CDR3 region has the DNA TGCGCCAGCGGAAGAACAGGGGTCAGCTCCTACGAGCAGTACTTC.

This clone was seen a handful of times. V gene TRBV5-1 combines with J gene TRBJ1-1; D gene uncertain. Deletions cut 5 bases from V and 0 bases from J, with 8 bases between. Germline CDR1 is SGHRS and CDR2 is YFSETQ. This CDR3 spans 13 amino acids. This CDR3 reads CASSFEMNTEAFF. The DNA of the CDR3 is TGCGCCAGCAGTTTTGAGATGAACACTGAAGCTTTCTTT. Filled out from reference TRBV5-1 and TRBJ1-1, the complete variable domain reads KAGVTQTPRYLIKTRGQQVTLSCSPISGHRSVSWYQQTPGQGLQFLFEYFSETQRNKGNFPGRFSGRQFSNSRSEMNVSTLELGDSALYLCASSFEMNTEAFFGQGTRLTVV.

On this clone: At one boundary the junction diverges from the germline segment, which might be a read error. Other DNA sequences within the sample encode an identical CDR3. The chain employs TRBV11-1 and TRBJ2-1; 11 positions match TRBD2. The CDR3 sequence is 15 residues long. Germline values: CDR1 SGHAT, CDR2 FQDESV (reference sequence). In DNA form, the CDR3 reads TGTGCCAGTAGCTTTCTAGCGGGAGGCCACAATGAGCAGTTCTTC. As protein: CASSFLAGGHNEQFF.

This clone was detected only a few times. The chain recombines TRBV6-4 with TRBJ2-7; tentatively, D is TRBD2 (5 bases). This CDR3 is built from 19 residues. The germline V gene encodes CDR1 MRHNA and CDR2 SNTAGT. V lost 1 base and J 3 bases, leaving 25 bases between the germline ends. CDR3 residues: CASSDLKPRFGLINYEQYF. Written as DNA, the CDR3 is TGTGCCAGCAGTGACTTAAAGCCCCGTTTCGGACTCATAAACTACGAGCAGTACTTC.

This chain connects TRBV6-2 or TRBV6-3 to TRBJ2-7; D is perhaps TRBD2 (6 bases). Deletions cut 4 bases from V and 4 bases from J, with 32 bases between. Germline V lookup: CDR1 MNHEY, CDR2 SVGEGT. This CDR3 has 20 residues. Written as DNA, the CDR3 is TGTGCCAGCAGTTCTGTGACGCTTGCGGGAAGTGCCGGTAGGCGATACGAGCAGTACTTC. Translating it yields CASSSVTLAGSAGRRYEQYF.

This chain uses TRBV5-1 with TRBJ1-2; D unclear. V was shortened by 4 bases and J by 3 bases, with 10 bases between the two germline ends. Germline V gene sequence: CDR1 SGHRS, CDR2 YFSETQ. This CDR3 region has 13 residues. CDR3 nucleotide sequence: TGCGCCAGCAGCCCCCAACAATACTATGGCTACACCTTC. Residues: CASSPQQYYGYTF.

On this clone: Other nucleotide sequences from this sample produce the same CDR3. CDR3 sequence (DNA): TGTGCCAGCAGTTTGGGCGGGAGCTACGAGCAGTACTTC. Translated: CASSLGGSYEQYF. The chain uses TRBV28 and TRBJ2-7, with 7 bases aligning to TRBD2. The ends lost 3 bases at V and 3 bases at J; junction bases unmatched: 2. Germline V gives CDR1 MDHEN, CDR2 SYDVKM. The CDR3 extends over 13 amino acids.